Listed below are T cell receptor beta chains from one sample, sequenced in a study of blood T cells in healthy people across ages. From the 5' RACE reads, TCRdb called clonotypes with MiXCR, one entry per CDR3 protein. The table includes fewer than 900,000 distinct CDR3 sequences, under 40% detected once. Input material: blood. These receptors all come from a man aged 18-30 years in good health. Each CDR3 is given with its conserved first and last residue. D genes are given only for firm matches. The size of a clone is reported for some rows only, either as once, few or many, or as a class for expanded clones.

V gene	D gene	J gene	clone size	CDR3 protein	CDR3 DNA
TRBV5-1	.	TRBJ1-2	.	CASSPGAEAGYTF	TGCGCCAGCAGCCCGGGGGCGGAGGCTGGCTACACCTTC
TRBV7-9	.	TRBJ2-3	few	CASSPLADGGTDTQYF	TGTGCCAGCAGCCCGCTAGCCGATGGGGGCACAGATACGCAGTATTTT
TRBV20-1	TRBD1	TRBJ2-7	few	CSATRTGYEQYF	TGCAGTGCTACCAGGACAGGCTACGAGCAGTACTTC
TRBV6-5	.	TRBJ2-1	.	CASSYSGGRETYNEQFF	TGTGCCAGCAGTTACTCGGGCGGGCGAGAAACCTACAATGAGCAGTTCTTC
TRBV27	.	TRBJ1-5	.	CASSPGTAEPQHF	TGTGCCAGCAGTCCCGGGACTGCGGAGCCCCAGCATTTT
TRBV7-2	TRBD1	TRBJ2-7	.	CASSLAPDRDYEQYF	TGTGCCAGCAGCTTAGCCCCGGACAGGGACTACGAGCAGTACTTC
TRBV12-3/TRBV12-4	.	TRBJ2-1	.	CASTLNNEQFF	TGTGCCAGCACATTAAACAATGAGCAGTTCTTC
TRBV2	TRBD1	TRBJ2-6	.	CASRDRASGANVLTF	TGTGCCAGCAGGGACAGGGCCTCTGGGGCCAACGTCCTGACTTTC
TRBV7-6	TRBD2	TRBJ2-5	few	CAGSPRTRRETQYF	TGTGCCGGCAGCCCCCGGACTAGGCGGGAGACCCAGTACTTC
TRBV4-3	TRBD1	TRBJ2-1	.	CASSRGQSSSNEQFF	TGCGCCAGCAGCCGGGGACAGAGCTCCTCCAATGAGCAGTTCTTC
TRBV19	.	TRBJ2-3	.	CASSIGGNADTQYF	TGTGCCAGTAGTATCGGAGGGAACGCAGATACGCAGTATTTT
TRBV5-1	.	TRBJ2-7	.	CASSLQVSYEQYF	TGCGCCAGCAGCTTGCAGGTCTCCTACGAGCAGTACTTC
TRBV10-3	.	TRBJ1-1	many	CAISESGEGGTEAFF	TGTGCCATCAGTGAGTCTGGGGAGGGGGGCACTGAAGCTTTCTTT
TRBV20-1	.	TRBJ1-6	.	CSARERNYNSPLHF	TGCAGTGCTAGGGAGCGGAACTATAATTCACCCCTCCACTTT
TRBV12-3/TRBV12-4	TRBD1	TRBJ2-1	.	CASSLTGTDNEQFF	TGTGCCAGCAGCCTAACCGGGACAGACAATGAGCAGTTCTTC
TRBV3-1	TRBD1	TRBJ2-5	.	CASSQVRTGGRQETQYF	TGTGCCAGCAGCCAAGTTAGGACAGGGGGCCGTCAAGAGACCCAGTACTTC
TRBV7-2	TRBD1	TRBJ1-2	few	CASSASGTANYGYTF	TGTGCCAGCAGCGCTTCCGGGACAGCTAACTATGGCTACACCTTC
TRBV20-1	.	TRBJ1-5	few	CSARENFGGDQPQHF	TGCAGTGCTAGAGAAAATTTTGGGGGTGATCAGCCCCAGCATTTT
TRBV27	.	TRBJ2-7	few	CASSLVLGSGVTYEQYF	TGTGCCAGCAGTTTAGTGTTGGGGAGTGGCGTCACCTACGAGCAGTACTTC
TRBV18	.	TRBJ2-5	.	CASSPREGLQETQYF	TGTGCCAGCTCACCAAGAGAAGGACTCCAAGAGACCCAGTACTTC
TRBV27	.	TRBJ1-4	.	CASRSQGSANEKLFF	TGTGCCAGCAGATCTCAGGGATCAGCTAATGAAAAACTGTTTTTT
TRBV10-3	.	TRBJ2-3	few	CATSGGAGGTDTQYF	TGTGCCACCTCTGGGGGCGCTGGGGGCACAGATACGCAGTATTTT
TRBV5-1	.	TRBJ2-2	few	CASSLEGRRSGELFF	TGCGCCAGCAGCTTGGAGGGACGCCGATCCGGGGAGCTGTTTTTT
TRBV7-2	.	TRBJ2-2	.	CASSLVLDKRELFF	TGTGCCAGCAGCTTAGTTCTAGACAAAAGGGAGCTGTTTTTT
TRBV6-2/TRBV6-3	.	TRBJ2-3	.	CASSSDRMGTTDTQYF	TGTGCCAGCAGTTCCGACCGGATGGGAACCACAGATACGCAGTATTTT
TRBV10-3	.	TRBJ2-3	once	CAISESGPFTDTQYF	TGTGCCATCAGTGAGTCGGGGCCGTTCACAGATACGCAGTATTTT
TRBV7-6	.	TRBJ2-1	few	CASSDRDNSYNEQFF	TGTGCCAGCAGCGACCGGGACAACTCCTACAATGAGCAGTTCTTC
TRBV12-3/TRBV12-4	TRBD1	TRBJ2-5	many	CASSLFDRAEETQYF	TGTGCCAGCAGTCTCTTCGACAGGGCAGAAGAGACCCAGTACTTC
TRBV27	TRBD1	TRBJ1-2	many	CASSPSGGDRDYGYTF	TGTGCCAGCAGTCCATCAGGGGGGGACAGAGACTATGGCTACACCTTC
TRBV29-1	.	TRBJ2-7	few	CSVVDYEQYF	TGCAGCGTGGTCGACTACGAGCAGTACTTC
TRBV2	.	TRBJ2-3	.	CASSEQGGTDTQYF	TGTGCCAGCAGTGAACAGGGAGGCACAGATACGCAGTATTTT
TRBV12-3/TRBV12-4	.	TRBJ2-3	.	CASSLVSGSTDTQYF	TGTGCCAGCAGTTTAGTCAGCGGTTCCACAGATACGCAGTATTTT
TRBV7-2	TRBD1	TRBJ1-5	.	CASSLKTGNQPQHF	TGTGCCAGCAGCTTAAAGACAGGGAATCAGCCCCAGCATTTT
TRBV20-1	.	TRBJ2-1	.	CSAREGRGSYNEQFF	TGCAGTGCTAGAGAGGGTAGAGGCTCCTACAATGAGCAGTTCTTC
TRBV12-3/TRBV12-4	.	TRBJ1-5	.	CASSLYTTGDQPQHF	TGTGCCAGCAGTTTGTATACGACAGGTGATCAGCCCCAGCATTTT
TRBV4-3	TRBD1	TRBJ2-2	.	CASSQDRGATGELFF	TGCGCCAGCAGCCAGGACAGGGGGGCCACCGGGGAGCTGTTTTTT
TRBV14	.	TRBJ1-2	.	CASSQAARGYGYTF	TGTGCCAGCAGCCAGGCCGCCCGGGGATATGGCTACACCTTC
TRBV5-1	TRBD2	TRBJ2-1	.	CASSSLAGVSNEQFF	TGCGCCAGCAGCTCTCTGGCGGGGGTCAGCAATGAGCAGTTCTTC
TRBV7-4	TRBD1	TRBJ1-4	.	CASSPRHRDRGTTATNEKLFF	TGTGCCAGCAGCCCCAGACACCGGGACAGGGGGACTACGGCAACTAATGAAAAACTGTTTTTT
TRBV4-2	.	TRBJ1-5	.	CASSQGVFGSSNQPQHF	TGTGCCAGCAGCCAAGGCGTTTTCGGTAGTAGCAATCAGCCCCAGCATTTT
TRBV7-2	TRBD1	TRBJ1-4	.	CASRPDRGQLFF	TGTGCCAGCAGGCCCGACAGGGGGCAACTGTTTTTT